Presented here are 10 T cell receptor beta chains from one specimen sequenced in a study of cytomegalovirus exposure and HLA in healthy donors. The PCR made use of 60 Vbeta and 13 Jbeta primers. The assay was immunoSEQ multiplex PCR, and TCRdb's table has in-frame clones only and misses some. The sample contains under 200,000 clones, over 65% of which appear only once. Sequenced sample: PBMCs. Source of these receptors: a woman aged 30 to 39 in good health and CMV-seronegative.

The chain carries TRBV19 and TRBJ2-6, with 8 bases aligning to TRBD1. Looked up from germline, CDR1 is LNHDA and CDR2 is SQIVND (reference sequence). Trimming cost V 9 bases and J 1 base; bases outside gene matches: 5. The CDR3 contains 15 residues. The CDR3 DNA follows: TGTGCCAGCGGACAGGGTAGGTCTGGGGCCAACGTCCTGACTTTC. It yields the protein CASGQGRSGANVLTF.

The chain recombines TRBV27 with TRBJ2-7; 11 bases line up with TRBD2. V was pared by 3 bases and J by 2 bases, with 12 bases of the junction left unmatched. The CDR3 contains 18 residues. Germline lookup yields CDR1 MNHEY and CDR2 SMNVEV (reference sequence). The DNA for the CDR3 is TGTGCCAGCAGTTTGCGCTTTATGGGACTAGCGGTTCCCTACGAGCAGTACTTC. This encodes CASSLRFMGLAVPYEQYF.

Notes on this clone: This specimen includes other DNA sequences encoding the same CDR3. CDR3 sequence reads: CASSYSGGGEKLFF. The CDR3 region has the DNA TGTGCCAGCAGTTACTCCGGGGGAGGTGAAAAACTGTTTTTT. V and J are TRBV6-5 and TRBJ1-4, with a possible D match to TRBD1 (5 bases). The CDR3 runs to 14 residues. Germline V gives CDR1 MNHEY, CDR2 SVGAGI. The V and J ends lost 0 bases and 7 bases respectively, with 9 bases between them.

This chain uses TRBV5-1 with TRBJ2-5; possibly TRBD2 for D (7 bases). The CDR3 totals 15 residues. Germline CDR1 reads SGHRS; CDR2 reads YFSETQ. Trimming left V 4 bases short and J 2 bases short, with 15 bases between. The CDR3 is CASSHLGGPQETQYF. The CDR3 region has the DNA TGCGCCAGCAGCCACCTCGGGGGGCCTCAAGAGACCCAGTACTTC.

A note on this clone: A read error may produce the germline difference seen at one junction end. The rearrangement joins TRBV5-6 to TRBJ1-6; D unresolved. The CDR3 spans 17 residues. Germline V CDR1 and CDR2: SGHDT, YYEEEE. Written as DNA, the CDR3 is TGTGTCAGCAGCCTTCGCTTGGTCGGTTCCCACAATTCACCCCTCCACTTT. Its protein is CVSSLRLVGSHNSPLHF.

V is TRBV19 and J is TRBJ1-5, with D possibly TRBD1 on 5 matching bases. Germline CDR1 is LNHDA and CDR2 is SQIVND (reference sequence). This CDR3 has 16 residues. The ends were cut back, 2 bases at V and 2 bases at J, with 13 bases in the middle. CDR3 sequence: CASSIRGGARNQPQHF. In nucleotides, the CDR3 is TGTGCCAGTAGTATACGGGGGGGAGCTCGCAATCAGCCCCAGCATTTT.

The gene calls are TRBV7-9 and TRBJ2-3; the D gene is possibly TRBD1 (6 bases). The CDR3 has 15 amino acids. The germline CDR1 and CDR2 sequences are SEHNR and FQNEAQ (reference sequence). Trimming removed 5 bases at V and 6 bases at J, with 18 bases between. The CDR3: CASSRTGWGPDTQYF. In DNA form, the CDR3 reads TGTGCCAGCAGCCGCACAGGATGGGGGCCGGATACGCAGTATTTT.

The gene calls are TRBV7-2 and TRBJ2-1; 9 bases match TRBD2. CDR1 is SGHTA and CDR2 is FQGNSA in the germline V gene. V shed 3 bases, J shed 7 bases, and the junction held 10 bases outside the gene matches. The CDR3 extends over 16 amino acids. CDR3 bases: TGTGCCAGCAGCTTGTCGTCTAGCGGGATAAGAAATGAGCAGTTCTTC. Its protein is CASSLSSSGIRNEQFF.

This rearrangement joins TRBV5-6 to TRBJ2-2, with TRBD2 as a possible D gene (5 bases). The CDR3 extends over 15 amino acids. Germline loops: CDR1 SGHDT, CDR2 YYEEEE. V was clipped by 0 bases and J by 3 bases, with 9 bases between them. The CDR3 reads CASSLAGGYTGELFF. CDR3 nucleotides: TGTGCCAGCAGCTTGGCAGGAGGTTACACCGGGGAGCTGTTTTTT.

This sequence joins TRBV10-1 and TRBJ2-1, with TRBD2 matching over 8 bases. The V gene's germline CDR1 is WNHNN and CDR2 SYGVQD (reference sequence). The trim removed 2 bases at V and 6 bases at J, leaving 6 bases unmatched. The CDR3 extends over 15 amino acids. The DNA for the CDR3 is TGCGCCAGCAGTGAGACGGCGGGGGGACGCAATGAGCAGTTCTTC. Protein: CASSETAGGRNEQFF.